This TCR beta chain was identified during a study of blood T cell repertoires in COVID-19 (dated by TCRdb to between 2020 and 2021). With respect to the entire study: Samples covering the acute and convalescent phases of COVID-19 were provided by collaborators in the United States, Italy and Spain. The prospective study material was composed of cDNA or gDNA derived from T cells, B-cell-depleted T cells, or PBMCs. Deeply sampled blood TCRbeta repertoires from subjects exposed to, actively infected with, or recovered from COVID-19 were included in the dataset. A freely available public database, intended as a resource for researchers studying the immune response to SARS-CoV-2, is where the repertoires were released. Samples came from the ongoing ImmuneRACE study (first 160 participants) plus 1,254 subjects from 6 global collaborators. Sample metadata almost always included a de-identified subject ID, COVID-19 status, age in years and sex. Where HLA class I and class II types were available, the types were taken from metadata supplied by the sample provider, not from assay-based typing.

The immunoSEQ Assay, a bias-controlled multiplex PCR, was used to amplify TCRbeta CDR3 regions from genomic DNA. In the original analysis: The number of nucleated cells in each sample was estimated from the amplification of reference gene primers within the assay. Sequence reads were collapsed and filtered to measure the absolute abundance of every unique TCRbeta CDR3 rearrangement. For each sample, productive Simpson clonality was calculated by taking the square root of Simpson's diversity index across productive rearrangements. The table comes from immuneACCESS by way of TCRdb, which keeps in-frame sequences with V and J called. Part of the clones is missing from these tables; in studies checked, under half for an unresolved V gene and the rest for unknown reasons. The V and J calls and the clone size are those of that table, but D and trimming were determined from the DNA. The sample yields roughly 250,000 clones; about 83% were counted once. The top ten clonotypes cover roughly 2% of the sample.

In the case of this clone: There is no known antigen for this receptor. The sample holds no much larger clone one base away, and base qualities are not on file.

In the prospective study, participants were roughly 18 to 95 years old, resided in 24 geographic areas of the United States, and were enrolled through a virtual design. Cohort assignment in the prospective study relied on participant-reported clinical history from a screening survey and a study questionnaire. Recovered participants in ImmuneRACE Cohort 3 were defined by two consecutive negative NP/OP PCR tests, clearance by a healthcare professional, or resolution of symptoms. Each participant in the prospective study had whole blood, serum and a nasopharyngeal or oropharyngeal swab collected by mobile phlebotomists. Prospective study participants could optionally give additional blood draws and questionnaires over an approximately 2-month period. Blood samples from the prospective study were shipped frozen or at room temperature prior to DNA extraction. According to the germline V gene (reference sequence), CDR1 reads GTSNPN and CDR2 reads SVGIG. V trim: 0 bases; J trim: 0 bases; unmatched bases: 7. The CDR3 numbers 17 residues from cysteine through phenylalanine. Only CDR3 DNA remains: 51 bases, in frame from the first base.

General conclusions and limits of the study: The quantity of clinical and demographic metadata differed by source and by participant and was supplied without curation.

In this chain, TRBV30 is recombined with TRBJ2-5; 10 nucleotides in the junction match TRBD2. Sequencing was done on a sample of PBMCs or T cells enriched from blood (not recorded which). This TCR was sampled from a woman in her forties or fifties who had recovered from COVID-19. The CDR3 reads CAWSVDSGGLYQETQYF. The nucleotides read TGTGCCTGGAGTGTAGATAGCGGGGGGCTGTACCAAGAGACCCAGTACTTC.